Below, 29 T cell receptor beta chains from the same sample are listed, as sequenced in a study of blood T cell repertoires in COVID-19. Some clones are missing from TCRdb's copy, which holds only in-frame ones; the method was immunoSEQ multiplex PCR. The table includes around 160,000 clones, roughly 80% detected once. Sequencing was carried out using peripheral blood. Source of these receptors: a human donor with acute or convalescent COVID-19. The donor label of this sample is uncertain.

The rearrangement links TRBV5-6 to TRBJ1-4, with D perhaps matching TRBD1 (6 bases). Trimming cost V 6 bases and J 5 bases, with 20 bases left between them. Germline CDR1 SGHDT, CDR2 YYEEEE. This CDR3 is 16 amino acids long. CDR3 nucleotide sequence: TGTGCCAGCATCCCGGGGGGGCCATACCCCAATGAAAAACTGTTTTTT. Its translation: CASIPGGPYPNEKLFF.

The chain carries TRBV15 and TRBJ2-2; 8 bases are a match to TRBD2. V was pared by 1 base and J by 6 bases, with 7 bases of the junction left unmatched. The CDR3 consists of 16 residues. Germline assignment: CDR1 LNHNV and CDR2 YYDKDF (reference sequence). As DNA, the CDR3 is TGTGCCACCAGCAGAGTCGGGCGGGGGGATTCCGGGGAGCTGTTTTTT. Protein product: CATSRVGRGDSGELFF.

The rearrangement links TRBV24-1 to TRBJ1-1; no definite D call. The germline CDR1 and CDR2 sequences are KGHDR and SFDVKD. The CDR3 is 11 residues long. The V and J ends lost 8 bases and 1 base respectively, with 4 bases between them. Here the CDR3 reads CATMRNTEAFF. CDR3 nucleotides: TGTGCCACCATGAGGAACACTGAAGCTTTCTTT.

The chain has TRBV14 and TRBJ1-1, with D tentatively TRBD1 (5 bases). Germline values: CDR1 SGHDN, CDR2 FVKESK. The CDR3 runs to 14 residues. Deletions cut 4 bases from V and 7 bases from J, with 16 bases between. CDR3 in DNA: TGTGCCAGCAGCCCTTCTGGACAATATGGTGAAGCTTTCTTT. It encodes CASSPSGQYGEAFF.

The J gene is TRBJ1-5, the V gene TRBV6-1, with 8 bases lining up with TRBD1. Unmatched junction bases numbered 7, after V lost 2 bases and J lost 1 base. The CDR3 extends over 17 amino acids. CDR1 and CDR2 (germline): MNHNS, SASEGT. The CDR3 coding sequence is TGTGCCAGCAGTGAACGGGCAGGGGGCGAAAGCAATCAGCCCCAGCATTTT. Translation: CASSERAGGESNQPQHF.

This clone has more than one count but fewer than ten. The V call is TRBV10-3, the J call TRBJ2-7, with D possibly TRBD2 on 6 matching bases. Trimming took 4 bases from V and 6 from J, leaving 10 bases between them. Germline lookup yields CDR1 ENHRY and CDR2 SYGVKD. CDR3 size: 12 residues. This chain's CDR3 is CAISGGVGEQYV. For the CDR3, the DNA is TGTGCCATCAGTGGGGGGGTTGGCGAGCAGTACGTC.

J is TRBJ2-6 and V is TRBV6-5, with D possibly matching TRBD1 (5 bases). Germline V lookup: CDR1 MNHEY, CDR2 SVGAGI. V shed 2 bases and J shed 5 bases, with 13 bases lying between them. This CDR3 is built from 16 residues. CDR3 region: CASSYGADKRANVLTF. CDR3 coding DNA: TGTGCCAGCAGTTACGGGGCGGACAAGAGGGCCAACGTCCTGACTTTC.

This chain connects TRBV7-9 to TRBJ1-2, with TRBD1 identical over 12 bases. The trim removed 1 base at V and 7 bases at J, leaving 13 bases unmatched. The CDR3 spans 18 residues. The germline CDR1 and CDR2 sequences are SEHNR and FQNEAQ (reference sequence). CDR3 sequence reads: CASSLEAPRDRGRRGYTF. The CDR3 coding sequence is TGTGCCAGCAGCTTAGAAGCCCCCCGGGACAGGGGGCGTCGTGGCTACACCTTC.

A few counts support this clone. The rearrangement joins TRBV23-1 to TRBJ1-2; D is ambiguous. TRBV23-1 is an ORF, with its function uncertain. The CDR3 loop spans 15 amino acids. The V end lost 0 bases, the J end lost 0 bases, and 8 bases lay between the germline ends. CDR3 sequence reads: CASSQSGGANYGYTF. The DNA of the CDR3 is TGCGCCAGCAGTCAATCGGGAGGAGCTAACTATGGCTACACCTTC.

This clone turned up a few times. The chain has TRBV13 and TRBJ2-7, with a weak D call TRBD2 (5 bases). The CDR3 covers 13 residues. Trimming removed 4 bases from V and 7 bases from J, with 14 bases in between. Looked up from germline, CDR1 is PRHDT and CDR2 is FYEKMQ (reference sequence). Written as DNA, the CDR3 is TGTGCCAGCAGCTCCCGGCGGGTCCGGGAGCAGTACGTC. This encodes CASSSRRVREQYV.

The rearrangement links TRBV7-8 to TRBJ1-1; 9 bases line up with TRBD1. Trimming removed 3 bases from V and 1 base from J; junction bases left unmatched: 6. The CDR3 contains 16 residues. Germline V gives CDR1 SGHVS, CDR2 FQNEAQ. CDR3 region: CASSFLQGAWNTEAFF. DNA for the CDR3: TGTGCCAGCAGCTTCTTACAGGGGGCGTGGAACACTGAAGCTTTCTTT. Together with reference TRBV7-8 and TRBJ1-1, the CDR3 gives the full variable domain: GAGVSQSPRYKVAKRGQDVALRCDPISGHVSLFWYQQALGQGPEFLTYFQNEAQLDKSGLPSDRFFAERPEGSVSTLKIQRTQQEDSAVYLCASSFLQGAWNTEAFFGQGTRLTVV.

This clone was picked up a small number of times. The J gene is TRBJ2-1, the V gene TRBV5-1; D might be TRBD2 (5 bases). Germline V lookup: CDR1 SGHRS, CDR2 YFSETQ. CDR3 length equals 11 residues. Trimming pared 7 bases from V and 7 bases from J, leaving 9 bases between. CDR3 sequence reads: CASGPGNEQFF. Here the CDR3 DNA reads TGCGCCAGCGGGCCGGGGAATGAGCAGTTCTTC. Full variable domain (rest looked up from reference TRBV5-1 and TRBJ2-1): KAGVTQTPRYLIKTRGQQVTLSCSPISGHRSVSWYQQTPGQGLQFLFEYFSETQRNKGNFPGRFSGRQFSNSRSEMNVSTLELGDSALYLCASGPGNEQFFGPGTRLTVL.

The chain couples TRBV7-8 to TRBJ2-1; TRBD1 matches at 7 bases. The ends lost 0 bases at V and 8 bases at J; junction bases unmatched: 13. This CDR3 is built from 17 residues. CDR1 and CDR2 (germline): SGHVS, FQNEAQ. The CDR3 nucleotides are TGTGCCAGCAGCTTAGCGCGGACAGGTCTCAAAGAGGATGAGCAGTTCTTC. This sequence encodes CASSLARTGLKEDEQFF.

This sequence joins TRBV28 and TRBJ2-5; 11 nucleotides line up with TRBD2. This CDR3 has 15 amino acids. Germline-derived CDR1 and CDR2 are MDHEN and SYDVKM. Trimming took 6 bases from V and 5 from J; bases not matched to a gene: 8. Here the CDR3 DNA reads TGTGCCAGCAGGGCTAGCGGGGGGCCGGGGGAGACCCAGTACTTC. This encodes CASRASGGPGETQYF. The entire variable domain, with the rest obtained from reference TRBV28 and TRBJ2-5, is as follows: DVKVTQSSRYLVKRTGEKVFLECVQDMDHENMFWYRQDPGLGLRLIYFSYDVKMKEKGDIPEGYSVSREKKERFSLILESASTNQTSMYLCASRASGGPGETQYFGPGTRLLVL.

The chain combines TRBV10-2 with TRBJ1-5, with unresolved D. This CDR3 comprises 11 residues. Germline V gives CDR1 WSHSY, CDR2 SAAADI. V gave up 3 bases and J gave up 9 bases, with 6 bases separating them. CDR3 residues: CASSEGGPQHF. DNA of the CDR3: TGCGCCAGCAGTGAAGGCGGGCCCCAGCATTTT.

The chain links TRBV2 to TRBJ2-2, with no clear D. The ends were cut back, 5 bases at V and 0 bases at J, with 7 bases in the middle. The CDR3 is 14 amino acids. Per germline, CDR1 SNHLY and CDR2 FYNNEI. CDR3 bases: TGTGCCAGCAGTCCCCCTACGAACACCGGGGAGCTGTTTTTT. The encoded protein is CASSPPTNTGELFF.

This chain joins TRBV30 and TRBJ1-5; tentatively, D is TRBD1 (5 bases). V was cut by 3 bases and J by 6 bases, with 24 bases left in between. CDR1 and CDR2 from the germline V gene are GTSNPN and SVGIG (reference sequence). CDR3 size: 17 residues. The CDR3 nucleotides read TGTGCCTGGAGCGTACCGAATTATCGACAGTCCGGTCAGCCCCAGCATTTT. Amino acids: CAWSVPNYRQSGQPQHF.

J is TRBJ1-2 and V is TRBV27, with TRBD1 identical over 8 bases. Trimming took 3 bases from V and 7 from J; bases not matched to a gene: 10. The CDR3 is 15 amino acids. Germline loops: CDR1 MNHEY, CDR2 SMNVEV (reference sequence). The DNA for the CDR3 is TGTGCCAGCAGTTTGGAGGGACAGGCCCTAGGTGGCTACACCTTC. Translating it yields CASSLEGQALGGYTF.

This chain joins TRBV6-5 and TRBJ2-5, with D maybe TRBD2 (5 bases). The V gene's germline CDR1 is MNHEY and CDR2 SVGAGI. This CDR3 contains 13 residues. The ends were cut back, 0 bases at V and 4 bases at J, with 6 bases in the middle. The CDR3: CASSYSGLETQYF. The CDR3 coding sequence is TGTGCCAGCAGTTACTCTGGACTAGAGACCCAGTACTTC.

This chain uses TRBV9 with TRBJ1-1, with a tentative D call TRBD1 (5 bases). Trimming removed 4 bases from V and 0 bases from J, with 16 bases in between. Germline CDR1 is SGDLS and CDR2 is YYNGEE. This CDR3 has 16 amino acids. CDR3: CASSPDWGLLNTEAFF. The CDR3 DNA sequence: TGTGCCAGCAGCCCCGACTGGGGCCTATTGAACACTGAAGCTTTCTTT.

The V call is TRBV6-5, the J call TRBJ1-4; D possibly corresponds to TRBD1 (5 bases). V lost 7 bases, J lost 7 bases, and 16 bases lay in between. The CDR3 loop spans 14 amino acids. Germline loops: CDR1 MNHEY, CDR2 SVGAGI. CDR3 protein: CASIRGGKGEKLFF. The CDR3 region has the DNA TGTGCCAGCATACGGGGGGGGAAAGGTGAAAAACTGTTTTTT.

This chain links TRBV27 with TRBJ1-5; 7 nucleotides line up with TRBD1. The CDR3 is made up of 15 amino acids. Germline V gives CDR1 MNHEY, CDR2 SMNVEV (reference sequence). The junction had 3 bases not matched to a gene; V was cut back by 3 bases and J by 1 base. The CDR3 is CASSFDRESNQPQHF. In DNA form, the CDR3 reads TGTGCCAGCAGTTTTGACAGGGAAAGCAATCAGCCCCAGCATTTT.

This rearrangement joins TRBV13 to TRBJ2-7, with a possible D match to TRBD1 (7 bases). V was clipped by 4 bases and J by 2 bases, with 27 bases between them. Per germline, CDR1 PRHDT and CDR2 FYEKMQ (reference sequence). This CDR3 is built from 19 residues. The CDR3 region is CASSSLWGQGGNMTYEQYF. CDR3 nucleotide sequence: TGTGCCAGCAGCTCCTTATGGGGGCAGGGGGGCAATATGACCTACGAGCAGTACTTC.

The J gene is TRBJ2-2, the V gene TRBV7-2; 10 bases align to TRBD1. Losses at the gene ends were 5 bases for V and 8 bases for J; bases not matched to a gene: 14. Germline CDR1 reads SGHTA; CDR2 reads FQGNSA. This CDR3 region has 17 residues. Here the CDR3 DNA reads TGTGCCAGCAGCCTAACCCCGGGACAGGGGCCTCGTGGGGAGCTGTTTTTT. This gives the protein CASSLTPGQGPRGELFF.

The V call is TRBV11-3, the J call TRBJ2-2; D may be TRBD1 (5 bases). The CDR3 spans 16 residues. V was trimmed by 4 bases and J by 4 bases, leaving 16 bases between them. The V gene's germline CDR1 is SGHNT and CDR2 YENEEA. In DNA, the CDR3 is TGTGCCAGCAGCTCCCTGGACACATCGGGCACCGGGGAGCTGTTTTTT. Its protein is CASSSLDTSGTGELFF. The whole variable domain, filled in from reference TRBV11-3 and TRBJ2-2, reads EAGVVQSPRYKIIEKKQPVAFWCNPISGHNTLYWYLQNLGQGPELLIRYENEEAVDDSQLPKDRFSAERLKGVDSTLKIQPAELGDSAVYLCASSSLDTSGTGELFFGEGSRLTVL.

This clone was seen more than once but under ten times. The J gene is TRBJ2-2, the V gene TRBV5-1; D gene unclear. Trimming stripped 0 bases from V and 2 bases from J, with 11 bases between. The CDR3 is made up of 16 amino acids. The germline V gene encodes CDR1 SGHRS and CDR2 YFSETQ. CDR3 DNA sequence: TGCGCCAGCAGCTTGGCAATGGCCTCAAACACCGGGGAGCTGTTTTTT. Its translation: CASSLAMASNTGELFF.

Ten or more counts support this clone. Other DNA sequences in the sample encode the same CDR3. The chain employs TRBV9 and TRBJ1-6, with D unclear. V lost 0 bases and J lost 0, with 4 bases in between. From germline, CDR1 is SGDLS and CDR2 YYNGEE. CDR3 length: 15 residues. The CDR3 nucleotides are TGTGCCAGCAGCGTAGGAGGCTCCTATAATTCACCCCTCCACTTT. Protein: CASSVGGSYNSPLHF.

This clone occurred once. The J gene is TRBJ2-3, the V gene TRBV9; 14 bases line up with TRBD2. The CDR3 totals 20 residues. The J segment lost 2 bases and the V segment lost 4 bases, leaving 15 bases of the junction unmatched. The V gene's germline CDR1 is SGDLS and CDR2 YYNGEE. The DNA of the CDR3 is TGTGCCAGCAGCTCCCGACTAGCGGGGGGGTCCATCTCTCTCACAGATACGCAGTATTTT. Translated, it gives CASSSRLAGGSISLTDTQYF.

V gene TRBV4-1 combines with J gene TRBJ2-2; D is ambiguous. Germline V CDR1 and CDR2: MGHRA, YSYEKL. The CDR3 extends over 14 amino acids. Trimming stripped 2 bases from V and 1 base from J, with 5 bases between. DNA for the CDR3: TGCGCCAGCAGCCAATCACAGAACACCGGGGAGCTGTTTTTT. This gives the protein CASSQSQNTGELFF.